These 28 T cell receptor beta chains were sequenced from one sample in a study of blood T cell repertoires in COVID-19. Profiling relied on immunoSEQ multiplex PCR, and the TCRdb table lists in-frame clones only, not all of them. The sample lists 300,000 to 350,000 clones, approximately 89% occurring once. The sequencing sample was made of PBMCs or T cells enriched from blood (not recorded which). Source of these receptors: a man aged 25 to 45 who had recovered from COVID-19.

This chain connects TRBV2 to TRBJ2-7; 8 bases match TRBD1. The germline V gene has CDR1 SNHLY and CDR2 FYNNEI. This CDR3 has 13 amino acids. The V and J ends lost 10 bases and 5 bases, in that order; junction bases with no gene match: 10. CDR3 coding DNA: TGTGCCACCATACAGGGGGGAGCCAACGAGCAGTACTTC. It codes for CATIQGGANEQYF.

CDR3 region: CSVEGGDRYGYTF. The CDR3 DNA follows: TGCAGCGTTGAAGGGGGGGACCGCTATGGCTACACCTTC. This chain links TRBV29-1 with TRBJ1-2; a weak D match, TRBD1 (5 bases). V gave up 1 base and J gave up 4 bases, with 10 bases separating them. This CDR3 region has 13 residues. Germline-derived CDR1 and CDR2 are SQVTM and ANQGSEA. Looking up the rest from reference TRBV29-1 and TRBJ1-2 gives the full variable domain: SAVISQKPSRDICQRGTSLTIQCQVDSQVTMMFWYRQQPGQSLTLIATANQGSEATYESGFVIDKFPISRPNLTFSTLTVSNMSPEDSSIYLCSVEGGDRYGYTFGSGTRLTVV.

The rearrangement joins TRBV6-1 to TRBJ2-1, with TRBD2 identical over 13 bases. From germline, CDR1 is MNHNS and CDR2 SASEGT. V lost 2 bases, J lost 9 bases, and 7 bases stayed unmatched. This CDR3 is built from 16 residues. The CDR3 loop is CASSEYGTSGVVEQFF. CDR3 nucleotides: TGTGCCAGCAGTGAATATGGGACTAGCGGGGTTGTTGAGCAGTTCTTC.

The chain links TRBV15 to TRBJ2-7, with D possibly being TRBD2 (6 bases). Germline V gene data show CDR1 as LNHNV and CDR2 as YYDKDF (reference sequence). The CDR3 runs 17 residues. Between the trimmed V and J ends, which lost 0 bases and 1 base, there was a span of 16 bases. The CDR3 here is CATSRERGLGTSYEQYF. CDR3 DNA: TGTGCCACCAGCAGAGAGAGGGGACTGGGGACTTCCTACGAGCAGTACTTC.

This rearrangement joins TRBV6-4 to TRBJ2-5, with TRBD2 identical over 12 bases. V lost 6 bases and J lost 5; bases outside the gene matches: 4. The CDR3 has 14 residues. Germline V lookup: CDR1 MRHNA, CDR2 SNTAGT. The CDR3 nucleotides are TGTGCCAGCAGCACTAGCGGGGGGTCGGAGACCCAGTACTTC. Translation: CASSTSGGSETQYF.

This clone was found a few times. V and J are TRBV11-3 and TRBJ1-6, with TRBD1 as a possible D gene (6 bases). This CDR3 region has 20 residues. The germline V gene encodes CDR1 SGHNT and CDR2 YENEEA. V was trimmed by 0 bases and J by 0 bases, leaving 18 bases between them. Written as DNA, the CDR3 is TGTGCCAGCAGCTTAGATAAGAGACAGGCTGCGGGCTCCTATAATTCACCCCTCCACTTT. It translates to CASSLDKRQAAGSYNSPLHF.

V usage is TRBV27 and J usage is TRBJ2-3, with TRBD2 identical over 10 bases. Looked up from germline, CDR1 is MNHEY and CDR2 is SMNVEV (reference sequence). Trimming at V came to 3 bases and at J to 4 bases, leaving 4 bases not matched to a gene. The CDR3 totals 15 residues. The CDR3 DNA reads as TGTGCCAGCAGTTTTTCGGGACTAGCGTCAGATACGCAGTATTTT. Translated, it gives CASSFSGLASDTQYF.

The rearrangement uses TRBV7-9 and TRBJ2-2; 10 bases fit TRBD2. The CDR3 has 16 residues. The germline CDR1 and CDR2 sequences are SEHNR and FQNEAQ (reference sequence). Losses at the gene ends were 4 bases for V and 5 bases for J; bases not matched to a gene: 7. The DNA of the CDR3 is TGTGCCAGCAGCTCCACTACTAGCGGGGTGACCGGGGAGCTGTTTTTT. This codes for CASSSTTSGVTGELFF.

This clone was counted a single time. The chain links TRBV5-1 to TRBJ2-7; D possibly corresponds to TRBD2 (7 bases). Germline lookup yields CDR1 SGHRS and CDR2 YFSETQ. The CDR3 runs to 15 residues. The V end lost 5 bases, the J end lost 2 bases, and 17 bases lay between the germline ends. The CDR3, as DNA: TGCGCCAGCAGTCCATTTGCGGGGGCGACCTACGAGCAGTACTTC. Residues: CASSPFAGATYEQYF.

A few counts support this clone. CDR3 in DNA: TGTGCCAGCAGTTTATTGCGTTCACCCCTCCACTTT. Its translation: CASSLLRSPLHF. The chain uses TRBV28 and TRBJ1-6; D call uncertain. Trimming left V 1 base short and J 9 bases short, with 4 bases between. From germline, CDR1 is MDHEN and CDR2 SYDVKM. CDR3 length: 12 amino acids.

The chain combines TRBV7-3 with TRBJ2-5, with a possible D match to TRBD1 (5 bases). Trimming removed 2 bases at V and 4 bases at J, with 8 bases between. Germline assignment: CDR1 SGHTA and CDR2 FQGTGA. There are 13 residues in the CDR3. The CDR3 DNA sequence: TGTGCCAGCAGCTTATCTAGGGGAGAGACCCAGTACTTC. Encoded protein: CASSLSRGETQYF.

This clone was picked up one time. The V call is TRBV5-8, the J call TRBJ1-2; a possible D gene is TRBD1 (5 bases). V was trimmed by 6 bases and J by 5 bases, leaving 17 bases between them. The length of the CDR3 is 14 residues. Germline V lookup: CDR1 SGHTS, CDR2 YDEGEE. CDR3 residues: CASTQGQGWYGYTF. The CDR3 nucleotides are TGTGCCAGCACCCAGGGCCAGGGCTGGTATGGCTACACCTTC. The full variable domain, with the rest looked up from reference TRBV5-8 and TRBJ1-2, is EAGVTQSPTHLIKTRGQQATLRCSPISGHTSVYWYQQALGLGLQFLLWYDEGEERNRGNFPPRFSGRQFPNYSSELNVNALELEDSALYLCASTQGQGWYGYTFGSGTRLTVV.

The chain has TRBV5-1 and TRBJ1-5, with 9 positions matching TRBD1. The germline V gene encodes CDR1 SGHRS and CDR2 YFSETQ. CDR3 length: 16 residues. The V gene end was trimmed by 4 bases and the J gene end by 2 bases; junction bases not matched to a gene: 7. CDR3 residues: CASSPGQGFRNQPQHF. In DNA form, the CDR3 reads TGCGCCAGCAGCCCGGGACAGGGATTTCGCAATCAGCCCCAGCATTTT.

The chain uses TRBV10-2 and TRBJ2-4; 9 bases map to TRBD1. With 5 bases clipped from V and 5 bases from J, the junction kept 4 bases outside the gene matches. Germline V gene lookup returns CDR1 WSHSY and CDR2 SAAADI. This CDR3 is 14 amino acids long. CDR3 DNA sequence: TGCGCCAGCAGTCCCTGGACAGGGGAAAACATTCAGTACTTC. It specifies CASSPWTGENIQYF.

The gene calls are TRBV5-4 and TRBJ1-5, with D unresolved. Germline-derived CDR1 and CDR2 are SGHNT and YYREEE (reference sequence). The CDR3 extends over 14 amino acids. Trimming pared 2 bases from V and 7 bases from J, leaving 13 bases between. CDR3 sequence: CASSLRRESQPQHF. CDR3 coding DNA: TGTGCCAGCAGCTTACGAAGGGAGTCACAGCCCCAGCATTTT.

The genes are TRBV28 and TRBJ1-2, with 8 nucleotides matching TRBD1. The V and J ends lost 6 bases and 8 bases, in that order; junction bases with no gene match: 8. In germline, CDR1 is MDHEN, CDR2 SYDVKM. CDR3 size: 13 residues. The CDR3 sequence is CASRQGAPGGYTF. DNA for the CDR3: TGTGCCAGCAGGCAGGGGGCGCCGGGAGGCTACACCTTC.

In DNA, the CDR3 is TGCGCCAGCCGAGAGACAGGGCCATTTCCCGGCTACACCTTC. It specifies CASRETGPFPGYTF. The chain recombines TRBV5-1 with TRBJ1-2, with 7 nucleotides matching TRBD1. Germline V lookup: CDR1 SGHRS, CDR2 YFSETQ. With V trimmed by 7 bases and J by 8 bases, 14 bases remained unmatched. The CDR3 consists of 14 residues.

The chain joins TRBV7-8 to TRBJ2-1; no reliable D call. The CDR3 is made up of 14 amino acids. The ends were cut back, 2 bases at V and 0 bases at J, with 5 bases in the middle. The germline V gene has CDR1 SGHVS and CDR2 FQNEAQ. DNA for the CDR3: TGTGCCAGCAGCTTACTCTACTCCTACAATGAGCAGTTCTTC. It codes for CASSLLYSYNEQFF.

This chain connects TRBV14 to TRBJ2-3; TRBD2 is a possible D gene (5 bases). Germline lookup yields CDR1 SGHDN and CDR2 FVKESK. V was cut by 2 bases and J by 11 bases, with 11 bases left in between. The CDR3 extends over 12 amino acids. CDR3 amino acids: CASSQFGGWQYF. The CDR3 DNA follows: TGTGCCAGCAGCCAATTCGGAGGATGGCAGTATTTT.

The rearrangement uses TRBV11-2 and TRBJ2-5; 12 positions agree with TRBD2. The CDR3 extends over 16 amino acids. Germline V gene data show CDR1 as SGHAT and CDR2 as FQNNGV. With 2 bases clipped from V and 4 bases from J, the junction kept 5 bases outside the gene matches. The CDR3 DNA follows: TGTGCCAGCAGCTTACTCACTAGCGGGGGGTCAGAGACCCAGTACTTC. Protein: CASSLLTSGGSETQYF.

The chain links TRBV5-1 to TRBJ2-7; D may be TRBD1 (5 bases). This CDR3 is 14 amino acids long. Germline V gives CDR1 SGHRS, CDR2 YFSETQ. The V and J ends lost 0 bases and 2 bases respectively, with 9 bases between them. CDR3 nucleotide sequence: TGCGCCAGCAGCTTGGCCGGCAGGGCCTACGAGCAGTACTTC. Its protein product is CASSLAGRAYEQYF.

The chain links TRBV7-9 to TRBJ1-3; 9 nucleotides align to TRBD1. CDR1 and CDR2 from the germline V gene are SEHNR and FQNEAQ (reference sequence). J gave up 2 bases and V 5 bases, and 4 bases lay outside the gene matches. The CDR3 covers 15 residues. Here the CDR3 DNA reads TGTGCCAGCAGCGCGCGGACAGGGGCTGGAAACACCATATATTTT. Translating it yields CASSARTGAGNTIYF.

V gene TRBV28 combines with J gene TRBJ1-5; maybe TRBD1 (5 bases). V was pared by 5 bases and J by 7 bases, with 21 bases between. Germline V CDR1 and CDR2: MDHEN, SYDVKM. CDR3 length: 16 residues. The CDR3 region is CASSPWGGEGGQPQHF. The CDR3 DNA follows: TGTGCCAGCAGTCCATGGGGGGGAGAGGGAGGCCAGCCCCAGCATTTT. The full variable domain, rest sourced from reference TRBV28 and TRBJ1-5, is DVKVTQSSRYLVKRTGEKVFLECVQDMDHENMFWYRQDPGLGLRLIYFSYDVKMKEKGDIPEGYSVSREKKERFSLILESASTNQTSMYLCASSPWGGEGGQPQHFGDGTRLSIL.

V usage is TRBV28 and J usage is TRBJ2-3; possible D gene TRBD1, 6 bases. The CDR3 runs to 16 residues. V lost 7 bases to trimming and J lost 0 bases, with 17 bases between them. Germline CDR1 MDHEN, CDR2 SYDVKM. CDR3 sequence: CASTARGFRSTDTQYF. The CDR3 DNA sequence: TGTGCCAGCACCGCTAGGGGGTTCAGAAGCACAGATACGCAGTATTTT.

V is TRBV6-5 and J is TRBJ1-6; D might be TRBD1 (6 bases). CDR3 length equals 14 residues. Per germline, CDR1 MNHEY and CDR2 SVGAGI. Trimming took 5 bases from V and 8 from J, leaving 13 bases between them. The CDR3 DNA follows: TGTGCCAGCAGTAAACAGGGTAGGGATTCACCCCTCCACTTT. Its protein is CASSKQGRDSPLHF.

The rearrangement links TRBV2 to TRBJ1-1; 7 nucleotides agree with TRBD1. The trim removed 2 bases at V and 0 bases at J, leaving 6 bases unmatched. The length of the CDR3 is 16 residues. The germline gives CDR1 SNHLY, CDR2 FYNNEI. The CDR3 sequence: CASSERDSRVNTEAFF. The CDR3 nucleotides are TGTGCCAGCAGTGAACGGGACAGTCGGGTGAACACTGAAGCTTTCTTT.

This chain links TRBV2 with TRBJ2-2; the D gene is possibly TRBD2 (6 bases). CDR3 length: 15 residues. Germline CDR1 is SNHLY and CDR2 is FYNNEI. Trimming took 7 bases from V and 4 from J, leaving 16 bases between them. Here the CDR3 reads CASTLEGQITGELFF. The CDR3 DNA reads as TGTGCCAGCACTCTGGAGGGGCAGATCACCGGGGAGCTGTTTTTT.

The V call is TRBV2, the J call TRBJ1-2, with 7 bases that match TRBD1. The ends lost 6 bases at V and 0 bases at J; junction bases unmatched: 4. CDR3 length: 14 amino acids. Germline assignment: CDR1 SNHLY and CDR2 FYNNEI. CDR3 amino acids: CASRLRGANYGYTF. In DNA form, the CDR3 reads TGTGCCAGCAGACTCAGGGGGGCTAACTATGGCTACACCTTC.